The source of this T cell receptor beta chain is a study of blood T cell repertoires in COVID-19. Looking at the study overall: Sample material is recorded as cDNA or gDNA derived from T cells, B-cell-depleted T cells, or PBMCs.

In the study's own analysis: It was from reference gene primer amplification that nucleated cell counts were estimated. Data came from immunoSEQ multiplex PCR; TCRdb stores just in-frame clones and leaves some out. The DNA was the basis for D and trimming; V, J and clone size are from that table. The table has nearly 110,000 clones, approximately 81% seen once. This CDR3 comprises 16 residues. V dropped 3 bases and J dropped 3; count of bases not matched to a gene: 10. CDR1 is LNHNV, CDR2 YYDKDF, per germline (reference sequence). The source is a human donor in a cohort sampled during active COVID-19. The chain uses TRBV15 and TRBJ1-2; 7 bases agree with TRBD1. The material sequenced was peripheral blood. The CDR3 nucleotides are TGTGCCACCAGCAGTTTGACAGGGAAGTCAGACTATGGCTACACCTTC. It yields the protein CATSSLTGKSDYGYTF.